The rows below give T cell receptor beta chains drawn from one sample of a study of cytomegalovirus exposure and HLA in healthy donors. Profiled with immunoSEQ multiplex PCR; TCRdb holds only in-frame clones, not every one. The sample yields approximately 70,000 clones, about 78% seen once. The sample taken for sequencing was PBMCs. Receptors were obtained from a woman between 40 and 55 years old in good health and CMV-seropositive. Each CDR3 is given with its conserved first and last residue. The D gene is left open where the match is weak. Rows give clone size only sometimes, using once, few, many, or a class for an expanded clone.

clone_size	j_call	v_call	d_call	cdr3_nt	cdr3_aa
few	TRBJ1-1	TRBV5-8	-	TGTGCCAGCAGCCCCGCGACTGAAGCTTTCTTT	CASSPATEAFF
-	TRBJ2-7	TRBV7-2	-	TGTGCCAGCAGTCGCACAGGGAATACCTACGAGCAGTACTTC	CASSRTGNTYEQYF
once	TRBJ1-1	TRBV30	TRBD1	TGTGCCTGGAGTCCATGGACAGGGAAAGACAAGAACACTGAAGCTTTCTTT	CAWSPWTGKDKNTEAFF
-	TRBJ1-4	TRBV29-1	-	TGCAGCGTCCGGAATGAAAAACTGTTTTTT	CSVRNEKLFF
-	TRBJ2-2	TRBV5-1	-	TGCGCCAGCAGCTTCGGGGGGCAAACCGGGGAGCTGTTTTTT	CASSFGGQTGELFF
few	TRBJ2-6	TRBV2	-	TGTGCCAGCAGTCTCTCCTCTCCTGGGGCCAACGTCCTGACTTTC	CASSLSSPGANVLTF
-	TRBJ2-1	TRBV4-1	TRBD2	TGCGCCAGCAGCCAAGTTCCTAGCGGGGGGGGTGAGCAGTTCTTC	CASSQVPSGGGEQFF
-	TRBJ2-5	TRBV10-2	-	TGCGCCAGCAGCTGGGGGGACCAAGAGACCCAGTACTTC	CASSWGDQETQYF
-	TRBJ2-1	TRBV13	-	TGTGCCAGCAGCACCCGCGGGGGAGGGGGGAGCTACAATGAGCAGTTCTTC	CASSTRGGGGSYNEQFF
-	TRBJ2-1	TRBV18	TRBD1	TGTGCCAGCTCAGGGACAGGGATTTACAATGAGCAGTTCTTC	CASSGTGIYNEQFF